This TCR beta chain was identified in a study of T cells after yellow fever vaccination. General study results and limits: Shared CD4/CD8 clonotypes were a small share, likely from convergent recombination. Though it reached lower strength, the secondary response hit its peak faster, day 5 versus 15.

Germline CDR1 and CDR2: SEHNR and FQNEAQ (reference sequence). This CDR3 is 14 amino acids long. The V end was cut by 9 bases, the J end by 5 bases, with 17 bases between. About this clonotype itself: What it binds is unknown.

UMIs and a universal primer site were added when TCR cDNA was made by 5'RACE template switching. TCRdb recomputed calls from the 5' RACE reads with MiXCR, one row per CDR3 protein. The table lists 500,000 to 550,000 distinct CDR3 sequences, just over 20% of them singletons, with 15% to 20% in the top ten. The source material was PBMCs, sampled 21 days after the first yellow fever vaccination. The chain combines TRBV7-9 with TRBJ2-1; D possibly corresponds to TRBD2 (6 bases). The TCR was taken from a man aged 18 to 29 who received the YFV17D yellow fever vaccine. The CDR3 DNA reads as TGTGCCAGGAGCCCCGGGGGACTGCACAATGAGCAGTTCTTC. Amino acid sequence: CARSPGGLHNEQFF. Using reference TRBV7-9 and TRBJ2-1 for the parts outside the CDR3, the full variable domain is DTGVSQNPRHKITKRGQNVTFRCDPISEHNRLYWYRQTLGQGPEFLTYFQNEAQLEKSRLLSDRFSAERPKGSFSTLEIQRTEQGDSAMYLCARSPGGLHNEQFFGPGTRLTVL.